This entry describes one T cell receptor (beta chain). The junction departs from germline at one end; a sequencing error may be responsible. This entry belongs to a study of blood T cells in healthy people across ages. Alongside a J-beta primer mix, a sample-barcoded 5' primer served in a second PCR lasting about 7 to 12 cycles. A template-switch adaptor containing 12 random nucleotides labeled each cDNA molecule. TCRdb used MiXCR to reprocess the 5' RACE reads, holding one entry per CDR3 protein. The profile covers roughly 790,000 distinct CDR3 sequences, with around 40% appearing a single time and 20% to 25% taken by the ten largest. The source is a woman in her sixties or seventies in good health. Sequenced sample: blood.

CDR3 bases: TGTGCCAGCAGCTTAAGATCGGGGACCTACGGGCAGTACTTC. The encoded protein is CASSLRSGTYGQYF. The chain uses TRBV7-8 and TRBJ2-7; the D gene could be TRBD1 or TRBD2 (5 bases each). Germline V gives CDR1 SGHVS, CDR2 FQNEAQ. The CDR3 contains 14 residues.